This T cell receptor beta chain came from a study of blood T cell repertoires in COVID-19. This CDR3 spans 19 amino acids. The germline V gene has CDR1 LGHDT and CDR2 YNNKEL (reference sequence). V dropped 1 base and J dropped 5; count of bases not matched to a gene: 11. Per the original data handling: Nucleated cell number was recorded as an estimate derived from reference gene primer amplification. Libraries were prepared by immunoSEQ multiplex PCR; TCRdb keeps only in-frame clonotypes and omits some of them. Clonal size and the V and J genes are those of that table, whereas D and trimming came from the DNA. The data show about 110,000 clones, roughly 81% seen once.

The receptor's source is a human donor in a cohort sampled during active COVID-19. The sample taken for sequencing was peripheral blood. The V call is TRBV3-1 (or the pseudogene TRBV3-2), the J call TRBJ2-1; TRBD2 matches 13 bases. This CDR3 is CASSQGSGLAGVFHNEQFF. CDR3 DNA: TGTGCCAGCAGCCAAGGGTCCGGACTAGCGGGAGTCTTCCACAATGAGCAGTTCTTC.